The clone carrying this T cell receptor beta chain was picked up a small number of times. Its antigen remains unknown. This specimen comes from a study of T cell repertoires in cytomegalovirus infection. Study summary: Shared public TCR beta signatures pointed to both CMV infection and a matching HLA type. Study-wide findings and caveats: The ex vivo response showed dominance by HLA-C-restricted CMV-specific TCR beta clonotypes. Adding up the frequency of public TCR beta families identified people who carried CMV plus the relevant HLA.

In TCRdb, the reads were re-called with MiXCR into one record per CDR3 protein. Of about 740,000 distinct CDR3 sequences in the sample, under 40% were seen once. Sequencing was done on a sample of PBMCs. The receptor's source is a human donor in good health (CMV status not recorded). Some clones in this sample may be carry-over from other donors' samples.

CDR3 nucleotide sequence: TGTGCCAGCATTGGGGGTACTGGAAACACCATATATTTT. Protein product: CASIGGTGNTIYF. This chain links TRBV6-1 with TRBJ1-3; tentatively, D is TRBD1 (5 bases). The V and J ends lost 7 bases and 2 bases respectively, with 9 bases between them. The length of the CDR3 is 13 residues. Germline values: CDR1 MNHNS, CDR2 SASEGT.